What follows describes a single TCR beta chain. This clonotype was seen only a few times. Its recognized antigen is unknown. No qualities accompany the bases; no much larger clone lies one base away. The source of the sample is a study of response to subunit inactivated influenza vaccine listed by TCRdb under 2018. Notes on the research overall: The study used deep quantitative T cell receptor repertoire profiling to track responses to a trivalent subunit inactivated influenza vaccine. Study-wide findings and limitations: The authors proposed that each seasonal influenza vaccination may bring in only a limited number of new T cells.

Receptors were amplified or captured by RT-PCR. TCRdb lists the instrument as Illumina HiSeq 2500. The public reads were reanalyzed by TCRdb: fastp trimming at Q25, MiXCR alignment, in-frame beta chains only. Each CDR3 protein appears once, grouped with its most common genes and DNA. The sample has 750,000 to 850,000 distinct CDR3 sequences on record, less than 20% of them singletons. Of the sample, about a tenth falls within the top ten clones. Including the terminal cysteine and phenylalanine, the CDR3 comprises 15 residues. Only the CDR3 part of the read is kept: 45 bases, read in frame from the first base. Trimming takes 6 bases off V and 2 bases off J; junction bases not matched to a gene: 8. CDR1 and CDR2 were assigned from the germline V gene (reference sequence) as DFQATT and SNEGSKA.

The starting material was PBMCs from blood, obtained 5 days after vaccination. This receptor was taken from a man aged 50-60 years who received an inactivated influenza vaccine. Donor details come from another sample of the same person, matched by shared clones. The chain is assembled from TRBV20-1 and TRBJ2-3; TRBD2 aligns with 10 central bases. The DNA sequence is given as TGCAGTGCCCTCTTTAGCGGGGGGCCCACAGATACGCAGTATTTT. This is translated as CSALFSGGPTDTQYF.